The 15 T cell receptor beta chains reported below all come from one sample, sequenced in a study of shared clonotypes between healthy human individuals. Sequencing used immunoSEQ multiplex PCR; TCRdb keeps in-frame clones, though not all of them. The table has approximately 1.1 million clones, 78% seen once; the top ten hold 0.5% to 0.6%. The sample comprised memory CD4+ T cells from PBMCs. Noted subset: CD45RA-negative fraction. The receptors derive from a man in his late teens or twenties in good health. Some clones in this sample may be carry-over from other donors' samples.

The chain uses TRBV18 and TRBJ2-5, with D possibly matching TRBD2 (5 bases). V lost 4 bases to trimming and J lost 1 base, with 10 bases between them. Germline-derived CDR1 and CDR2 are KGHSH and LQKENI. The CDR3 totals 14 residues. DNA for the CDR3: TGTGCCAGCTCACTAAACCGGGGCCAAGAGACCCAGTACTTC. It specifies CASSLNRGQETQYF.

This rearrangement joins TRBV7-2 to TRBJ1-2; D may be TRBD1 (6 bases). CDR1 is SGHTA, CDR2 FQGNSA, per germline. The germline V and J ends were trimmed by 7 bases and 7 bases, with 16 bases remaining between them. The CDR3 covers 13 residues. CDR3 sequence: CASTLGGASGYTF. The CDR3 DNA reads TGTGCCAGCACCCTCGGGGGGGCGAGTGGCTACACCTTC.

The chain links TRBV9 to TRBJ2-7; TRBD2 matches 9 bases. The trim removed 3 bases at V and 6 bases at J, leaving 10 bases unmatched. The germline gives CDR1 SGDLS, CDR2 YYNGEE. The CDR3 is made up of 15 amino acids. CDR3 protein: CASSEGTSPGPEQYF. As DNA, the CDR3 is TGTGCCAGCAGCGAGGGGACTAGCCCGGGCCCCGAGCAGTACTTC. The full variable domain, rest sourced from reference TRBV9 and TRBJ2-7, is DSGVTQTPKHLITATGQRVTLRCSPRSGDLSVYWYQQSLDQGLQFLIQYYNGEERAKGNILERFSAQQFPDLHSELNLSSLELGDSALYFCASSEGTSPGPEQYFGPGTRLTVT.

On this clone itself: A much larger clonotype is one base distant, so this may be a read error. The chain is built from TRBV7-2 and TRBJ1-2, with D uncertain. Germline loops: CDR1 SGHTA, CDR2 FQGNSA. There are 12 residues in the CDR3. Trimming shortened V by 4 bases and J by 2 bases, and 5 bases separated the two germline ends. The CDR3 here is CASSSGNYGYTF. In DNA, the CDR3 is TGTGCCAGCAGCTCCGGGAACTATGGCTACACCTTC.

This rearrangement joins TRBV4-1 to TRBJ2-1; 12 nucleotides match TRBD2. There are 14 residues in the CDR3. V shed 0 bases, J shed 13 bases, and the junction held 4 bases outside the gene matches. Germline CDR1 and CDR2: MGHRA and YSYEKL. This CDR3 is CASSQETSGSRQFF. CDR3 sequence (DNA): TGCGCCAGCAGCCAAGAGACTAGCGGGAGTCGTCAGTTCTTC.

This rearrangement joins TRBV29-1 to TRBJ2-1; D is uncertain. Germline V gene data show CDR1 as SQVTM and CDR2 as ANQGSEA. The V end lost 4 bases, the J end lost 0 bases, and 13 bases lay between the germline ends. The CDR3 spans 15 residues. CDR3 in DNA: TGCAGCGTTGTGGGCGGTCGGAGCTCCTACAATGAGCAGTTCTTC. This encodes CSVVGGRSSYNEQFF.

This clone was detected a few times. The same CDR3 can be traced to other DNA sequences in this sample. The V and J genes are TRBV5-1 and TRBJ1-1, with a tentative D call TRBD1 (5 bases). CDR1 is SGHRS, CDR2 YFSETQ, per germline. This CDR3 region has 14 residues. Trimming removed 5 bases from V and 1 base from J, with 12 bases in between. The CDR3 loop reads CASSFDRPNTEAFF. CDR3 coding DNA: TGCGCCAGCAGTTTCGACAGACCGAACACTGAAGCTTTCTTT.

In DNA form, the CDR3 reads TGTGCCAGCAGTCCCCAAGTAAGAGAAAAACTGTTTTTT. Protein: CASSPQVREKLFF. The chain recombines TRBV6-1 with TRBJ1-4; unclear D gene. Germline CDR1 reads MNHNS; CDR2 reads SASEGT. Deletions cut 5 bases from V and 8 bases from J, with 12 bases between. The CDR3 extends over 13 amino acids.

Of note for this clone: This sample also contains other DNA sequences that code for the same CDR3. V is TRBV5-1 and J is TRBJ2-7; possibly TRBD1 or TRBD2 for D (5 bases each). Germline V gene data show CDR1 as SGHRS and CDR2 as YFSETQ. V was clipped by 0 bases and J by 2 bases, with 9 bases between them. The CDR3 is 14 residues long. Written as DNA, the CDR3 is TGCGCCAGCAGCTTGGTTGTGGGACCCTACGAGCAGTACTTC. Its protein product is CASSLVVGPYEQYF.

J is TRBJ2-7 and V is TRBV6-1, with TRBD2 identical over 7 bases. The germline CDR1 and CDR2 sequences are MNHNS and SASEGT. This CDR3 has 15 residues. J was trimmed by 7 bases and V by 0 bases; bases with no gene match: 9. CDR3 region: CASSEALLGGWEQYF. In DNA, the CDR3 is TGTGCCAGCAGTGAAGCGCTTCTGGGGGGGTGGGAGCAGTACTTC.

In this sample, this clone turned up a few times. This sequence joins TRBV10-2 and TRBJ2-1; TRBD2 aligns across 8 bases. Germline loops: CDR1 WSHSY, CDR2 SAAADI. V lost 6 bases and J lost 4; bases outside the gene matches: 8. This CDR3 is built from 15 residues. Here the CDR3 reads CASSQRAGEYNEQFF. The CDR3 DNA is TGCGCCAGCAGCCAAAGAGCGGGAGAGTACAATGAGCAGTTCTTC.

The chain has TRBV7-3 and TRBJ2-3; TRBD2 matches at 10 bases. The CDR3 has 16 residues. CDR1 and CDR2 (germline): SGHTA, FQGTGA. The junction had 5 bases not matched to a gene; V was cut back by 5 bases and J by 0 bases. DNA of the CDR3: TGTGCCAGCAGCCGAGGGACTAGCGTTAGCACAGATACGCAGTATTTT. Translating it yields CASSRGTSVSTDTQYF.

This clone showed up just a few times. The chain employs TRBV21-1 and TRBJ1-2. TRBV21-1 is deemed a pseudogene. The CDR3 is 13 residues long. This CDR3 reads CASSKGNLYGYTF. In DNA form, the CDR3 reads TGTGCCAGCAGCAAAGGCAACCTCTATGGCTACACCTTC.

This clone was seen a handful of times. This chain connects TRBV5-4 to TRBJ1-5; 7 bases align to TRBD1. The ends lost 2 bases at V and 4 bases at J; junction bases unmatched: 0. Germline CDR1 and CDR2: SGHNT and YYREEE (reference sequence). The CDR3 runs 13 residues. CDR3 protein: CASSLQGNQPQHF. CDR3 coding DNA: TGTGCCAGCAGCTTACAGGGGAATCAGCCCCAGCATTTT.

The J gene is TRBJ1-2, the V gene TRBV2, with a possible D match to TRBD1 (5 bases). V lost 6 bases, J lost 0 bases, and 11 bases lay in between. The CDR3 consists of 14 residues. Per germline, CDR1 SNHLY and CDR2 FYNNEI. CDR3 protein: CASRVGGANYGYTF. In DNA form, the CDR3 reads TGTGCCAGCAGGGTGGGGGGAGCTAACTATGGCTACACCTTC.